This TCR beta chain was captured by sequencing in a study of human T cells and chemical hapten exposure. Study as a whole: The study lasted roughly 22 weeks, and patients were dosed weekly with diphenylcyclopropenone on the scalp throughout. Points from the study as a whole: Patch test score showed a positive correlation with PT1 expanded TCR counts.

From the RACE reads, TCRdb called clonotypes with MiXCR, one entry per CDR3 protein. The sample contains approximately 260,000 distinct CDR3 sequences, almost 8% of which appear only once. The germline gives CDR1 MNHEY, CDR2 SVGEGT. The CDR3 loop spans 13 amino acids. Trimming shortened V by 5 bases and J by 1 base, and 8 bases separated the two germline ends. This clonotype was picked up a small number of times. Its cognate antigen is unknown. Noted time point: pre-sensitization, week 0. The treatment: therapeutic diphenylcyclopropenone sensitization with weekly scalp DPC. Sequenced material: whole blood, taken in connection with sensitization to the hapten diphenylcyclopropenone (DPC). The clonotype originates from a man between 18 and 35 years old with alopecia areata. Some clones in this sample may be carry-over from other donors' samples. This rearrangement joins TRBV6-2 or TRBV6-3 to TRBJ1-1; perhaps TRBD1 as D (6 bases). DNA of the CDR3: TGTGCCAGCAGTGGGGGGGCGAACACTGAAGCTTTCTTT. This codes for CASSGGANTEAFF.